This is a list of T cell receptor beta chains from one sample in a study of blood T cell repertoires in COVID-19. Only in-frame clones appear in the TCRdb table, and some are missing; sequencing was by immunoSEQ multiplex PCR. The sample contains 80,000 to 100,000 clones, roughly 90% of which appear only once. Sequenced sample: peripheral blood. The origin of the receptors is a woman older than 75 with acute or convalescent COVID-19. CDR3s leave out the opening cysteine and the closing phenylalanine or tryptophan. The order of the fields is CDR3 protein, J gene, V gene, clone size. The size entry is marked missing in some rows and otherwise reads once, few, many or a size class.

CDR3aa: ASRRTGAYEQY; j_gene: TRBJ2-7; v_gene: TRBV6-5; abundance: .
CDR3aa: ASSAGQGSTDTQY; j_gene: TRBJ2-3; v_gene: TRBV5-5; abundance: .
CDR3aa: ASSLDRDRSGYT; j_gene: TRBJ1-2; v_gene: TRBV28; abundance: .
CDR3aa: ASSPTADNEKLF; j_gene: TRBJ1-4; v_gene: TRBV19; abundance: .
CDR3aa: ASSLVTGVIAYGYT; j_gene: TRBJ1-2; v_gene: TRBV28; abundance: .
CDR3aa: ASSPTSGGGNEQF; j_gene: TRBJ2-1; v_gene: TRBV4-2; abundance: .
CDR3aa: ASSSSSNQPQH; j_gene: TRBJ1-5; v_gene: TRBV6-5; abundance: once
CDR3aa: ATSDPTGAGETQY; j_gene: TRBJ2-5; v_gene: TRBV24-1; abundance: .
CDR3aa: ASSSADRGNEKLF; j_gene: TRBJ1-4; v_gene: TRBV9; abundance: .
CDR3aa: ASSDRGVGNTEAF; j_gene: TRBJ1-1; v_gene: TRBV19; abundance: .
CDR3aa: ASRPRQGWSEAF; j_gene: TRBJ1-1; v_gene: TRBV5-1; abundance: .
CDR3aa: ASSQDRGDEQF; j_gene: TRBJ2-1; v_gene: TRBV4-1; abundance: few
CDR3aa: ASSFWTGRREQY; j_gene: TRBJ2-7; v_gene: TRBV28; abundance: .
CDR3aa: VSSLGLAGRTGELF; j_gene: TRBJ2-2; v_gene: TRBV5-1; abundance: .
CDR3aa: ASSLGTSGGYEQF; j_gene: TRBJ2-1; v_gene: TRBV7-3; abundance: .
CDR3aa: ASSQVVGSEQY; j_gene: TRBJ2-7; v_gene: TRBV14; abundance: many
CDR3aa: ASSDRSEAF; j_gene: TRBJ1-1; v_gene: TRBV2; abundance: .
CDR3aa: ASTWGGRTDTQY; j_gene: TRBJ2-3; v_gene: TRBV11-2; abundance: .
CDR3aa: ASSSGQGVGSPLH; j_gene: TRBJ1-6; v_gene: TRBV9; abundance: .
CDR3aa: ASSISSGAGGSNQPQH; j_gene: TRBJ1-5; v_gene: TRBV19; abundance: .
CDR3aa: ASSAGGGYTGELF; j_gene: TRBJ2-2; v_gene: TRBV5-4; abundance: .
CDR3aa: ASSSWTGRTEAF; j_gene: TRBJ1-1; v_gene: TRBV27; abundance: .
CDR3aa: ASSPETGGKTEAF; j_gene: TRBJ1-1; v_gene: TRBV18; abundance: .
CDR3aa: AISERDRTYEQY; j_gene: TRBJ2-7; v_gene: TRBV10-3; abundance: .
CDR3aa: ASGLAQGTAAQY; j_gene: TRBJ2-5; v_gene: TRBV12-5; abundance: .
CDR3aa: SVGGYSYNEQF; j_gene: TRBJ2-1; v_gene: TRBV29-1; abundance: .
CDR3aa: ASSSDRGLSYEQY; j_gene: TRBJ2-7; v_gene: TRBV7-9; abundance: .
CDR3aa: ASSLGSGSYEQY; j_gene: TRBJ2-7; v_gene: TRBV5-4; abundance: once
CDR3aa: ASSSGQPWDYGYT; j_gene: TRBJ1-2; v_gene: TRBV5-1; abundance: .
CDR3aa: ASSQDRVSPLH; j_gene: TRBJ1-6; v_gene: TRBV27; abundance: .
CDR3aa: ASSPRDRGSTEAF; j_gene: TRBJ1-1; v_gene: TRBV4-1; abundance: .
CDR3aa: ASSQDLGRGHPYEQY; j_gene: TRBJ2-7; v_gene: TRBV4-1; abundance: .
CDR3aa: ASSEGPVSYNEQF; j_gene: TRBJ2-1; v_gene: TRBV2; abundance: .
CDR3aa: ASSRDSNQPQH; j_gene: TRBJ1-5; v_gene: TRBV9; abundance: .
CDR3aa: ASSLGQQLAKNIQY; j_gene: TRBJ2-4; v_gene: TRBV7-9; abundance: .
CDR3aa: ASSLQRTGRNEQF; j_gene: TRBJ2-1; v_gene: TRBV7-2; abundance: once
CDR3aa: ASYPAGGTPGELF; j_gene: TRBJ2-2; v_gene: TRBV4-2; abundance: .
CDR3aa: ASSPPGLAGSNEQF; j_gene: TRBJ2-1; v_gene: TRBV18; abundance: .
CDR3aa: ASSQDRRGSQY; j_gene: TRBJ2-3; v_gene: TRBV3-1/TRBV3-2; abundance: .
CDR3aa: ASSKQGNTEAF; j_gene: TRBJ1-1; v_gene: TRBV11-3; abundance: .
CDR3aa: AISSGGNTIY; j_gene: TRBJ1-3; v_gene: TRBV6-6; abundance: .
CDR3aa: ASSDQNYGYT; j_gene: TRBJ1-2; v_gene: TRBV2; abundance: .
CDR3aa: ASSPRFGTPDSYEQY; j_gene: TRBJ2-7; v_gene: TRBV18; abundance: .
CDR3aa: ASSRGQGPDTQY; j_gene: TRBJ2-3; v_gene: TRBV3-1/TRBV3-2; abundance: .
CDR3aa: ASSEEQGSYNEQF; j_gene: TRBJ2-1; v_gene: TRBV2; abundance: .
CDR3aa: ASSLGGTVEKLF; j_gene: TRBJ1-4; v_gene: TRBV5-1; abundance: few